One and the same sample provided the 15 T cell receptor beta chains below, sequenced in a study of T cell responses to AZD1222 COVID-19 vaccine. Measured with immunoSEQ multiplex PCR; TCRdb has only the in-frame clones, and not every one. This sample has 110,000 or so clones, with 85% to 90% found just once. The source material was peripheral blood, sampled 28 days after the second AZD1222 dose. The source is an adult who received the AZD1222 COVID-19 vaccine.

The rearrangement joins TRBV18 to TRBJ1-1; D call uncertain. The CDR3 consists of 14 residues. V lost 4 bases, J lost 5 bases, and 14 bases lay in between. Germline lookup yields CDR1 KGHSH and CDR2 LQKENI. CDR3 DNA sequence: TGTGCCAGCTCACGGTCGACCGGGTTAACTGAAGCTTTCTTT. Encoded protein: CASSRSTGLTEAFF.

This chain joins TRBV25-1 and TRBJ1-5; TRBD1 is a possible D gene (5 bases). The CDR3 consists of 16 residues. V was trimmed by 8 bases and J by 2 bases, leaving 19 bases between them. Germline-derived CDR1 and CDR2 are MGHDK and SYGVNS. The CDR3 nucleotides read TGTGCCAGCGTCCCGTTGAGGGGTACCGGCAATCAGCCCCAGCATTTT. This codes for CASVPLRGTGNQPQHF. The whole variable domain, filled in from reference TRBV25-1 and TRBJ1-5, reads EADIYQTPRYLVIGTGKKITLECSQTMGHDKMYWYQQDPGMELHLIHYSYGVNSTEKGDLSSESTVSRIRTEHFPLTLESARPSHTSQYLCASVPLRGTGNQPQHFGDGTRLSIL.

This chain connects TRBV12-5 to TRBJ1-1; D is ambiguous. V dropped 0 bases and J dropped 2 bases, with 4 bases sitting between them. This CDR3 region has 13 residues. The germline CDR1 and CDR2 sequences are LGHNT and FRNRAP. This chain's CDR3 is CASGLVANTEAFF. CDR3 in DNA: TGTGCTAGTGGTTTGGTAGCCAACACTGAAGCTTTCTTT.

This clone was counted between two and nine times. CDR3 DNA sequence: TGTGCCAGCAGCTTACAGACTAGCGGGAGCAACGAGCAGTACTTC. This translates into CASSLQTSGSNEQYF. The rearrangement links TRBV7-2 to TRBJ2-7; 12 bases match TRBD2. The CDR3 covers 15 residues. Germline assignment: CDR1 SGHTA and CDR2 FQGNSA. Losses at the gene ends were 2 bases for V and 5 bases for J; bases not matched to a gene: 4.

This clone appeared a few times. The chain employs TRBV28 and TRBJ2-7; no definite D call. CDR3 size: 12 residues. Germline V gene sequence: CDR1 MDHEN, CDR2 SYDVKM. The ends were cut back, 7 bases at V and 0 bases at J, with 7 bases in the middle. As DNA, the CDR3 is TGTGCCAGCACTTCCCGCTCCTACGAGCAGTACTTC. Translation gives CASTSRSYEQYF.

The chain joins TRBV25-1 to TRBJ2-5; tentatively, D is TRBD1 (6 bases). Germline V lookup: CDR1 MGHDK, CDR2 SYGVNS. The CDR3 is 14 residues long. Deletions cut 3 bases from V and 2 bases from J, with 10 bases between. The CDR3 DNA sequence: TGTGCCAGCAGTGATCCCAGGGGTCAAGAGACCCAGTACTTC. Amino acid sequence: CASSDPRGQETQYF.

This chain links TRBV5-1 with TRBJ2-2, with TRBD2 identical over 14 bases. The CDR3 covers 18 residues. V gave up 4 bases and J gave up 1 base; unmatched junction bases: 6. CDR1 and CDR2 from the germline V gene are SGHRS and YFSETQ. The CDR3 DNA follows: TGCGCCAGCAGCGCCGGGACTAGCGGGGGAGAGAACACCGGGGAGCTGTTTTTT. Translation gives CASSAGTSGGENTGELFF.

The sample holds one count of this clone. The rearrangement joins TRBV6-2 or TRBV6-3 to TRBJ1-5; 7 bases match TRBD1. The CDR3 is made up of 15 amino acids. Germline assignment: CDR1 MNHEY and CDR2 SVGEGT. Unmatched junction bases numbered 6, after V lost 0 bases and J lost 7 bases. The CDR3 DNA reads as TGTGCCAGCAGTTACTCAACACAGGGGTGGCAGCCCCAGCATTTT. It yields the protein CASSYSTQGWQPQHF.

The V call is TRBV18, the J call TRBJ2-7, with 7 bases that match TRBD1. Germline V lookup: CDR1 KGHSH, CDR2 LQKENI. Trimming took 3 bases from V and 7 from J; bases not matched to a gene: 9. The CDR3 contains 14 residues. This CDR3 reads CASSPGRGLWEQYF. CDR3 bases: TGTGCCAGCTCACCGGGAAGGGGGCTCTGGGAGCAGTACTTC.

This chain connects TRBV24-1 to TRBJ2-2; tentatively, D is TRBD1 (5 bases). Trimming cost V 4 bases and J 2 bases, with 10 bases left between them. Germline V gene data show CDR1 as KGHDR and CDR2 as SFDVKD. CDR3 length: 15 amino acids. CDR3 in amino acids: CATSESGLNTGELFF. In DNA form, the CDR3 reads TGTGCCACCAGTGAGTCAGGGTTAAACACCGGGGAGCTGTTTTTT.

The V gene is TRBV15, the J gene TRBJ2-3; 7 bases align to TRBD2. Per the germline V gene, CDR1 is LNHNV and CDR2 is YYDKDF (reference sequence). Germline trimming cut 4 bases from V and 4 bases from J; bases unmatched to any gene: 14. CDR3 length: 17 residues. In DNA form, the CDR3 reads TGTGCCACCAGCAAGGTTCTCGGGGGGTTCATTCCAGATACGCAGTATTTT. It codes for CATSKVLGGFIPDTQYF.

V usage is TRBV9 and J usage is TRBJ1-2; 11 nucleotides line up with TRBD1. Germline V gene lookup returns CDR1 SGDLS and CDR2 YYNGEE. Losses at the gene ends were 2 bases for V and 3 bases for J; bases not matched to a gene: 3. The length of the CDR3 is 15 residues. CDR3 protein: CASSVGTGGYYGYTF. The CDR3 nucleotides read TGTGCCAGCAGCGTGGGGACAGGGGGTTACTATGGCTACACCTTC. Looking up the rest from reference TRBV9 and TRBJ1-2 gives the full variable domain: DSGVTQTPKHLITATGQRVTLRCSPRSGDLSVYWYQQSLDQGLQFLIQYYNGEERAKGNILERFSAQQFPDLHSELNLSSLELGDSALYFCASSVGTGGYYGYTFGSGTRLTVV.

The genes are TRBV3-1 (or the pseudogene TRBV3-2) and TRBJ2-1, with D unclear. Germline V lookup: CDR1 LGHDT, CDR2 YNNKEL (reference sequence). V was shortened by 3 bases and J by 0 bases, with 12 bases between the two germline ends. The CDR3 runs 16 residues. The CDR3 region is CASSHLAARSYNEQFF. The DNA of the CDR3 is TGTGCCAGCAGCCATCTCGCGGCGCGCTCCTACAATGAGCAGTTCTTC.

The gene calls are TRBV3-1 (or the pseudogene TRBV3-2) and TRBJ2-3, with unresolved D. Trimming stripped 0 bases from V and 2 bases from J, with 18 bases between. The CDR3 covers 18 residues. The germline V gene has CDR1 LGHDT and CDR2 YNNKEL (reference sequence). In DNA, the CDR3 is TGTGCCAGCAGCCAAGATCAGGCGGCTTCTCCCCCCACAGATACGCAGTATTTT. Amino acids: CASSQDQAASPPTDTQYF.

The chain links TRBV19 to TRBJ1-5, with TRBD1 identical over 10 bases. With V trimmed by 3 bases and J by 0 bases, 2 bases remained unmatched. The CDR3 totals 16 residues. Germline V gene lookup returns CDR1 LNHDA and CDR2 SQIVND (reference sequence). The CDR3 DNA sequence: TGTGCCAGTAGTATGGGGACAGGGGATAGCAATCAGCCCCAGCATTTT. The encoded protein is CASSMGTGDSNQPQHF.